These 26 T cell receptor beta chains originate from one sample sequenced in a study of shared clonotypes between healthy human individuals. Some clones are missing from TCRdb's copy, which holds only in-frame ones; the method was immunoSEQ multiplex PCR. The sample has about 2.4 million clones, roughly 93% seen once; the top ten hold roughly 0.39%. What was sequenced was naive CD4+ T cells from PBMCs. The subset here: CD45RA+ positively selected. Source of these receptors: a man between 18 and 29 years old in good health. Some clones in this sample may be carry-over from other donors' samples.

The chain carries TRBV7-2 and TRBJ2-1, with D perhaps TRBD2 (5 bases). The V gene lost 0 bases and the J gene lost 4 bases, with 7 bases spanning the gap. CDR1 and CDR2 (germline): SGHTA, FQGNSA. CDR3 length: 14 residues. The CDR3 sequence is CASSLARAYNEQFF. Written as DNA, the CDR3 is TGTGCCAGCAGCTTAGCGAGGGCGTACAATGAGCAGTTCTTC. Filled out from reference TRBV7-2 and TRBJ2-1, the complete variable domain reads GAGVSQSPSNKVTEKGKDVELRCDPISGHTALYWYRQSLGQGLEFLIYFQGNSAPDKSGLPSDRFSAERTGGSVSTLTIQRTQQEDSAVYLCASSLARAYNEQFFGPGTRLTVL.

Comments on this clone: In the same sample, other DNA sequences code for this CDR3. This CDR3 is CASSSSSGANVLTF. The CDR3 DNA reads as TGTGCCAGCAGCTCCTCATCTGGGGCCAACGTCCTGACTTTC. The J gene is TRBJ2-6, the V gene TRBV28; D gene uncertain. CDR1 is MDHEN, CDR2 SYDVKM, per germline. V was cut by 6 bases and J by 1 base, with 7 bases left in between. The CDR3 length is 14 residues.

This sequence joins TRBV7-3 and TRBJ2-2; 10 bases align to TRBD2. With V trimmed by 5 bases and J by 4 bases, 4 bases remained unmatched. This CDR3 comprises 15 residues. Germline assignment: CDR1 SGHTA and CDR2 FQGTGA. The CDR3 bases are TGTGCCAGCAGCCTAGCGGGAGAGACCACCGGGGAGCTGTTTTTT. Residues: CASSLAGETTGELFF.

The sample holds one count of this clone. This chain links TRBV5-4 with TRBJ2-5; D gene uncertain. The CDR3 has 14 amino acids. Trimming stripped 2 bases from V and 3 bases from J, with 11 bases between. Germline V CDR1 and CDR2: SGHNT, YYREEE (reference sequence). CDR3 bases: TGTGCCAGCAGCTTTGGTAGCAGAGAAGAGACCCAGTACTTC. This gives the protein CASSFGSREETQYF.

The rearrangement links TRBV15 to TRBJ2-1; 10 bases align to TRBD2. V lost 3 bases and J lost 6; bases outside the gene matches: 8. The germline V gene encodes CDR1 LNHNV and CDR2 YYDKDF (reference sequence). This CDR3 comprises 16 residues. The CDR3 coding sequence is TGTGCCACCAGCAGGCCCCCTAGCGGGAGAGGCAATGAGCAGTTCTTC. It is translated as CATSRPPSGRGNEQFF.

The chain combines TRBV19 with TRBJ2-7, with D maybe TRBD1 (6 bases). This CDR3 comprises 14 residues. V lost 3 bases and J 2 bases, leaving 11 bases between the germline ends. The germline gives CDR1 LNHDA, CDR2 SQIVND (reference sequence). CDR3 coding DNA: TGTGCCAGTAGTATTGAGGACAGTACCTACGAGCAGTACTTC. This gives the protein CASSIEDSTYEQYF.

The chain is built from TRBV9 and TRBJ2-1, with 8 bases lining up with TRBD1. The germline V gene encodes CDR1 SGDLS and CDR2 YYNGEE. V shed 3 bases, J shed 4 bases, and the junction held 3 bases outside the gene matches. The length of the CDR3 is 14 residues. The CDR3 sequence: CASSEWTGYNEQFF. As DNA, the CDR3 is TGTGCCAGCAGCGAGTGGACAGGGTACAATGAGCAGTTCTTC.

This chain uses TRBV7-8 with TRBJ2-2, with a weak D call TRBD1 (5 bases). This CDR3 has 16 residues. Deletions cut 3 bases from V and 2 bases from J, with 13 bases between. Germline V lookup: CDR1 SGHVS, CDR2 FQNEAQ. The CDR3 nucleotides are TGTGCCAGCAGCTTGCTAGACAGAACTAACACCGGGGAGCTGTTTTTT. Amino acid sequence: CASSLLDRTNTGELFF.

The V and J genes are TRBV6-5 and TRBJ1-2; D may be TRBD1 (6 bases). V was cut by 6 bases and J by 8 bases, with 22 bases left in between. The CDR3 runs to 15 residues. CDR1 is MNHEY and CDR2 is SVGAGI in the germline V gene. CDR3 DNA sequence: TGTGCCAGCAGCCCGGTTTTGGGGGCGCGGAGGGGCTACACCTTC. Its protein is CASSPVLGARRGYTF.

The gene calls are TRBV10-2 and TRBJ1-1; D is possibly TRBD1 (5 bases). The germline gives CDR1 WSHSY, CDR2 SAAADI. The CDR3 runs to 12 residues. Trimming shortened V by 9 bases and J by 4 bases, and 12 bases separated the two germline ends. The CDR3 here is CASTWRGTEAFF. The CDR3 nucleotides are TGCGCCAGTACCTGGAGGGGCACTGAAGCTTTCTTT.

Notes on this clone: Different DNA sequences within this sample yield the same CDR3. V usage is TRBV29-1 and J usage is TRBJ1-1; D possibly corresponds to TRBD1 (5 bases). The ends were cut back, 7 bases at V and 4 bases at J, with 13 bases in the middle. The CDR3 totals 12 residues. Germline CDR1 and CDR2: SQVTM and ANQGSEA. CDR3: CSGRRGGTEAFF. The CDR3 DNA follows: TGCAGCGGGAGGAGGGGCGGCACTGAAGCTTTCTTT.

This chain joins TRBV30 and TRBJ1-4; 11 bases align to TRBD1. Germline trimming cut 2 bases from V and 4 bases from J; bases unmatched to any gene: 12. Germline V gene data show CDR1 as GTSNPN and CDR2 as SVGIG (reference sequence). CDR3 length: 18 residues. CDR3 nucleotides: TGTGCCTGGAGTAGAGGCCGGGACAGGGGGGGATATAATGAAAAACTGTTTTTT. It encodes CAWSRGRDRGGYNEKLFF. Drawing the rest from reference TRBV30 and TRBJ1-4, the complete variable domain is SQTIHQWPATLVQPVGSPLSLECTVEGTSNPNLYWYRQAAGRGLQLLFYSVGIGQISSEVPQNLSASRPQDRQFILSSKKLLLSDSGFYLCAWSRGRDRGGYNEKLFFGSGTQLSVL.

On this clone: The sample has other DNA sequences that encode this CDR3 too. V gene TRBV7-9 combines with J gene TRBJ2-2, with unresolved D. The CDR3 is made up of 11 amino acids. Per the germline V gene, CDR1 is SEHNR and CDR2 is FQNEAQ (reference sequence). Deletions cut 3 bases from V and 7 bases from J, with 3 bases between. The CDR3 reads CASSFGGELFF. The DNA for the CDR3 is TGTGCCAGCAGCTTCGGCGGGGAGCTGTTTTTT.

This clone has more than one count but fewer than ten. This same CDR3 is encoded by further DNA sequences in the sample. The chain is built from TRBV18 and TRBJ2-7; tentative D call: TRBD2 (5 bases). Germline CDR1 is KGHSH and CDR2 is LQKENI. The length of the CDR3 is 13 residues. Trimming removed 0 bases from V and 5 bases from J, with 8 bases in between. In nucleotides, the CDR3 is TGTGCCAGCTCACCACCCGGGGTAGACGAGCAGTACTTC. This gives the protein CASSPPGVDEQYF. The whole variable domain, remainder taken from reference TRBV18 and TRBJ2-7, is NAGVMQNPRHLVRRRGQEARLRCSPMKGHSHVYWYRQLPEEGLKFMVYLQKENIIDESGMPKERFSAEFPKEGPSILRIQQVVRGDSAAYFCASSPPGVDEQYFGPGTRLTVT.

The chain links TRBV2 to TRBJ1-2; 9 nucleotides agree with TRBD1. Per the germline V gene, CDR1 is SNHLY and CDR2 is FYNNEI. V lost 8 bases and J lost 5; bases outside the gene matches: 6. The CDR3 consists of 13 residues. CDR3: CASFGTGIYGYTF. Here the CDR3 DNA reads TGTGCCAGCTTCGGGACAGGGATTTATGGCTACACCTTC.

This chain links TRBV6-5 with TRBJ2-7, with D possibly TRBD2 on 5 matching bases. V shed 5 bases and J shed 6 bases, with 20 bases lying between them. The CDR3 has 15 residues. Germline CDR1 is MNHEY and CDR2 is SVGAGI. The CDR3 region is CASSGDWGAQFEQYF. The CDR3 DNA reads TGTGCCAGCAGTGGCGACTGGGGAGCTCAATTCGAGCAGTACTTC.

The rearrangement uses TRBV7-2 and TRBJ2-7, with D unresolved. The ends were cut back, 4 bases at V and 9 bases at J, with 13 bases in the middle. The CDR3 has 12 amino acids. In germline, CDR1 is SGHTA, CDR2 FQGNSA. The CDR3 is CASSSDSPGQYF. CDR3 nucleotides: TGTGCCAGCAGCTCCGACTCCCCCGGGCAGTACTTC.

The rearrangement links TRBV10-3 to TRBJ2-7; D possibly corresponds to TRBD2 (6 bases). CDR3 length: 14 amino acids. Looked up from germline, CDR1 is ENHRY and CDR2 is SYGVKD. V was clipped by 2 bases and J by 0 bases, with 8 bases between them. The CDR3 spells CAISEGGFSYEQYF. As DNA, the CDR3 is TGTGCCATCAGTGAGGGAGGGTTCTCCTACGAGCAGTACTTC.

The gene calls are TRBV18 and TRBJ1-2; 10 bases line up with TRBD1. CDR3 length equals 16 residues. Germline V lookup: CDR1 KGHSH, CDR2 LQKENI. J lost 8 bases, V lost 3 bases, and 12 bases had no gene match. The CDR3 protein is CASSPQDRGRIGGYTF. CDR3 in DNA: TGTGCCAGCTCACCGCAAGACAGGGGGCGGATTGGCGGCTACACCTTC.

This sequence joins TRBV6-5 and TRBJ2-7, with 10 bases aligning to TRBD2. Trimming cost V 0 bases and J 3 bases; bases outside gene matches: 2. Looked up from germline, CDR1 is MNHEY and CDR2 is SVGAGI. The CDR3 is 15 amino acids. The CDR3 here is CASSYSGLALYEQYF. The CDR3 DNA reads TGTGCCAGCAGTTACTCGGGACTAGCGCTCTACGAGCAGTACTTC.

The J gene is TRBJ2-5, the V gene TRBV4-2, with TRBD2 identical over 13 bases. Germline assignment: CDR1 LGHNA and CDR2 YNFKEQ. The junction had 9 bases not matched to a gene; V was cut back by 0 bases and J by 5 bases. The CDR3 loop spans 18 amino acids. CDR3 coding DNA: TGTGCCAGCAGCCAAGATTCTACTAGCGGGAGGGCCGGGGAGACCCAGTACTTC. Residues: CASSQDSTSGRAGETQYF.

This clone appeared once. The rearrangement joins TRBV18 to TRBJ2-7; D is possibly TRBD2 (5 bases). The CDR3 runs to 16 residues. Per germline, CDR1 KGHSH and CDR2 LQKENI. Between the trimmed V and J ends, which lost 3 bases and 0 bases, there was a span of 15 bases. CDR3 region: CASSPKGLGSSYEQYF. CDR3 DNA: TGTGCCAGCTCACCCAAGGGTCTGGGGAGCTCCTACGAGCAGTACTTC.

The rearrangement joins TRBV28 to TRBJ2-5; 8 bases are a match to TRBD1. J was trimmed by 5 bases and V by 6 bases; bases with no gene match: 11. This CDR3 is 15 amino acids long. Per the germline V gene, CDR1 is MDHEN and CDR2 is SYDVKM. In nucleotides, the CDR3 is TGTGCCAGCAGCCACGGACAGGGACGTTGGGAGACCCAGTACTTC. Residues: CASSHGQGRWETQYF. The variable domain in full, with the rest retrieved from reference TRBV28 and TRBJ2-5, is DVKVTQSSRYLVKRTGEKVFLECVQDMDHENMFWYRQDPGLGLRLIYFSYDVKMKEKGDIPEGYSVSREKKERFSLILESASTNQTSMYLCASSHGQGRWETQYFGPGTRLLVL.

The rearrangement joins TRBV30 to TRBJ2-7; 10 nucleotides match TRBD1. The CDR3 runs 12 residues. Unmatched junction bases numbered 9, after V lost 7 bases and J lost 9 bases. Per the germline V gene, CDR1 is GTSNPN and CDR2 is SVGIG (reference sequence). The CDR3: CALGQGSIGQYF. The CDR3 DNA sequence: TGTGCCTTGGGACAGGGGAGTATTGGGCAGTACTTC.

CDR3 region: CASSVGSSGAGRQSEQFF. As DNA, the CDR3 is TGTGCCAGCAGCGTAGGTAGCTCGGGCGCGGGTCGCCAGAGTGAGCAGTTCTTC. The chain has TRBV9 and TRBJ2-1; the D gene is possibly TRBD2 (5 bases). The CDR3 has 18 amino acids. V was pared by 0 bases and J by 9 bases, with 25 bases between. Germline V gene data show CDR1 as SGDLS and CDR2 as YYNGEE.

The genes are TRBV2 and TRBJ1-1; 7 nucleotides align to TRBD1. V was clipped by 5 bases and J by 0 bases; unmatched bases: 3. Per the germline V gene, CDR1 is SNHLY and CDR2 is FYNNEI. The CDR3 has 14 residues. CDR3 loop: CASSWGQLNTEAFF. In DNA, the CDR3 is TGTGCCAGCAGTTGGGGACAGTTGAACACTGAAGCTTTCTTT. Using reference TRBV2 and TRBJ1-1 for the parts outside the CDR3, the full variable domain is EPEVTQTPSHQVTQMGQEVILRCVPISNHLYFYWYRQILGQKVEFLVSFYNNEISEKSEIFDDQFSVERPDGSNFTLKIRSTKLEDSAMYFCASSWGQLNTEAFFGQGTRLTVV.